This T cell receptor (beta chain) is from a study of blood T cells in healthy people across ages. There were healthy Caucasian individuals from Russia, aged 6 to 90, serving as donors. A second about 7 to 12 cycle PCR used barcoded and J-beta primers. TCRdb itself ran the 5' RACE reads through MiXCR, one entry per CDR3 protein. The sample lists approximately 850,000 distinct CDR3 sequences, roughly 44% occurring once. Regarding this clonotype: Antigen unknown.

Study-level points and caveats: Per million T cells, the diversity of TCR beta decreased roughly linearly as age advanced. Estimates of diversity drawn from one million T cells were considered underestimates.

From germline, CDR1 is DFQATT and CDR2 SNEGSKA (reference sequence). The V and J ends lost 4 bases and 6 bases respectively, with 12 bases between them. The CDR3 runs 12 residues. Sample: blood. This sequence originates from a man aged 55 to 70 in good health. V is TRBV20-1 and J is TRBJ1-2, with D unresolved. The CDR3 DNA follows: TGCAGTGCTACGCGCCAGGCAGATGGCTACACCTTC. Translation: CSATRQADGYTF.